This T cell receptor beta chain comes out of a study of blood T cell repertoires in COVID-19. Study-wide background: The United States, Italy and Spain supplied acute and convalescent COVID-19 samples.

Repertoires were generated with immunoSEQ multiplex PCR, while TCRdb's copy carries only in-frame clones and drops some. The repertoire has more than 90,000 clones, around 81% of them found once; the top ten carry approximately 4%. To note about this clone: The sample contains more than one DNA sequence encoding this CDR3.

The origin of this receptor is a man aged 60-69 years with acute or convalescent COVID-19. The sample consisted of peripheral blood.

This CDR3 is CASSLATEAFF. CDR3 sequence (DNA): TGTGCCAGCAGCTTAGCAACTGAAGCTTTCTTT. The chain links TRBV11-3 to TRBJ1-1; no clear D. The germline V and J ends were trimmed by 1 base and 5 bases, with 2 bases remaining between them. Germline CDR1 and CDR2: SGHNT and YENEEA. The length of the CDR3 is 11 residues.